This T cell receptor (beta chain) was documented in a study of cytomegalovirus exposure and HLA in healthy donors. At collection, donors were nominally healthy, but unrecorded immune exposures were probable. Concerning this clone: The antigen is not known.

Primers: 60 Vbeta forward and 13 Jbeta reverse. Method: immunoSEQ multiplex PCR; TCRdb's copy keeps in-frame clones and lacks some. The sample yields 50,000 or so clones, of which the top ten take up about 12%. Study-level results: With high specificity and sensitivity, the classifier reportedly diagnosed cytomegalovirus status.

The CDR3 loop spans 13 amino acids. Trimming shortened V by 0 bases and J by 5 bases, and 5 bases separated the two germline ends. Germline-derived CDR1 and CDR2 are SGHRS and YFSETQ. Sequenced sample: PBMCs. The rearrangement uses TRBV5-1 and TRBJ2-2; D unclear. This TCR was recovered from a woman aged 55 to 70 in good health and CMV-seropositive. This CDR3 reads CASSLGSTGELFF. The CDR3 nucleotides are TGCGCCAGCAGCTTGGGCAGTACCGGGGAGCTGTTTTTT.